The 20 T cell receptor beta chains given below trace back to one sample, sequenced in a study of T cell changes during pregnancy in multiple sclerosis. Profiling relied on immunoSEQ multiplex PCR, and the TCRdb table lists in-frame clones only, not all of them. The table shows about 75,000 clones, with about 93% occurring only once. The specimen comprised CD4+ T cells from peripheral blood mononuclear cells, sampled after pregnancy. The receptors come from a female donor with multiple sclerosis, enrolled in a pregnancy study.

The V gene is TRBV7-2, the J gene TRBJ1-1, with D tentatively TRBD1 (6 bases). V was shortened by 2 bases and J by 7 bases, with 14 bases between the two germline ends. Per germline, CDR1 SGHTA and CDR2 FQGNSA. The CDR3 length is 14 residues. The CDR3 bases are TGTGCCAGCAGCTTAAGTCGGGGACATAATGAAGCTTTCTTT. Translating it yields CASSLSRGHNEAFF.

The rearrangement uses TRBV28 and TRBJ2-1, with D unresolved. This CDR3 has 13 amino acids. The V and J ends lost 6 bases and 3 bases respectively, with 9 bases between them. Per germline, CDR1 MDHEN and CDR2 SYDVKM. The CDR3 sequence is CASRSSGYNEQFF. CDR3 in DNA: TGTGCCAGCAGGAGTAGTGGCTACAATGAGCAGTTCTTC. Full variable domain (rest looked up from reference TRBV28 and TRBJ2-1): DVKVTQSSRYLVKRTGEKVFLECVQDMDHENMFWYRQDPGLGLRLIYFSYDVKMKEKGDIPEGYSVSREKKERFSLILESASTNQTSMYLCASRSSGYNEQFFGPGTRLTVL.

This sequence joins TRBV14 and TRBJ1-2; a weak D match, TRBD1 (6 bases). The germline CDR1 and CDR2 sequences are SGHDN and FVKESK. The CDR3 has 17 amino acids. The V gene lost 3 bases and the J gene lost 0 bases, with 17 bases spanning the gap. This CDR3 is CASSHSSDGTTNYGYTF. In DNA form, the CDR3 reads TGTGCCAGCAGCCACTCCTCCGACGGGACAACTAACTATGGCTACACCTTC.

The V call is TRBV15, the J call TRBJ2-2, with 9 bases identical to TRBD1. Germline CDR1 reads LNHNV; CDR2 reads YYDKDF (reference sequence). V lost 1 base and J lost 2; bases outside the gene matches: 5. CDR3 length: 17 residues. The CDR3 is CATSRAPGQGNTGELFF. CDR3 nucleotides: TGTGCCACCAGCAGAGCCCCGGGACAGGGTAACACCGGGGAGCTGTTTTTT.

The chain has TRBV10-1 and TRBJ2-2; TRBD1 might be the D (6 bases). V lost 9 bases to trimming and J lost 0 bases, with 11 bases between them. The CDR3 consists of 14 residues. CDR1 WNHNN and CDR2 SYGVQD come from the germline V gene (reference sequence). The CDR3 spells CARNRAPNTGELFF. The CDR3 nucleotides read TGCGCCAGGAACAGGGCCCCGAACACCGGGGAGCTGTTTTTT.

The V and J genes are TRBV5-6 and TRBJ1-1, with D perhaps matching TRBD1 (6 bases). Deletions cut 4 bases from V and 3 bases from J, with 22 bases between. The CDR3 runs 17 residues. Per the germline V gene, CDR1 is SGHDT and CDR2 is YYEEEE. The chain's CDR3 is CASSLGTRVAMDTEAFF. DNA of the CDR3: TGTGCCAGCAGCCTCGGGACAAGGGTCGCGATGGACACTGAAGCTTTCTTT. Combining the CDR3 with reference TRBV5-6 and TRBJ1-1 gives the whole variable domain DAGVTQSPTHLIKTRGQQVTLRCSPKSGHDTVSWYQQALGQGPQFIFQYYEEEERQRGNFPDRFSGHQFPNYSSELNVNALLLGDSALYLCASSLGTRVAMDTEAFFGQGTRLTVV.

In DNA form, the CDR3 reads TGTGCCAGTCTAGAGGGGGGGCGCGAGACCGGGGAGCTGTTTTTT. Protein product: CASLEGGRETGELFF. This chain joins TRBV13 and TRBJ2-2, with D tentatively TRBD2 (7 bases). The V end lost 9 bases, the J end lost 5 bases, and 19 bases lay between the germline ends. Germline V gene data show CDR1 as PRHDT and CDR2 as FYEKMQ (reference sequence). The CDR3 has 15 residues.

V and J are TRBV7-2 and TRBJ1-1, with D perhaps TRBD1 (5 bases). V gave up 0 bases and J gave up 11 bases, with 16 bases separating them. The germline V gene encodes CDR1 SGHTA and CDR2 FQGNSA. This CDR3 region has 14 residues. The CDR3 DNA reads TGTGCCAGCAGCTTAGCCCCAGGGCCGAGACGGGCTTTCTTT. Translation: CASSLAPGPRRAFF.

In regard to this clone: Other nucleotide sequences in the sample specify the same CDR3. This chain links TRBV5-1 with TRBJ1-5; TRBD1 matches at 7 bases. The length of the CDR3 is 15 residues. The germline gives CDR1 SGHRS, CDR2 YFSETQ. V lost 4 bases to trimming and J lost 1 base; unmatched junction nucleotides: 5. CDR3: CASSPGQNSNQPQHF. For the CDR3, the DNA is TGCGCCAGCAGCCCGGGACAGAACAGCAATCAGCCCCAGCATTTT.

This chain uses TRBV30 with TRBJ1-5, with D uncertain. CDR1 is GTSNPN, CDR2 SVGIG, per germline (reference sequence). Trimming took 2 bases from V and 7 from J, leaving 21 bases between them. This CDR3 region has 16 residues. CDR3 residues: CAWSPPPDRGKQPQHF. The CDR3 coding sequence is TGTGCCTGGAGTCCCCCCCCTGATCGGGGTAAGCAGCCCCAGCATTTT.

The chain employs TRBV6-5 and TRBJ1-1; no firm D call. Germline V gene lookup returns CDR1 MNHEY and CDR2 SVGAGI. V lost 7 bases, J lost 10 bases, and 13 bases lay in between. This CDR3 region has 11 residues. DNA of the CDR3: TGTGCCAGCACAGATCGGAGCGTAGCTTTCTTT. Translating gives CASTDRSVAFF.

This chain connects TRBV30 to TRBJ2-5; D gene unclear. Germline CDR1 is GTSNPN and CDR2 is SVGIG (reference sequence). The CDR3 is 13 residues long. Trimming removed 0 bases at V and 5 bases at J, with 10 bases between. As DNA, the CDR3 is TGTGCCTGGAGTGTTTCGAACTTGGAGACCCAGTACTTC. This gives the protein CAWSVSNLETQYF.

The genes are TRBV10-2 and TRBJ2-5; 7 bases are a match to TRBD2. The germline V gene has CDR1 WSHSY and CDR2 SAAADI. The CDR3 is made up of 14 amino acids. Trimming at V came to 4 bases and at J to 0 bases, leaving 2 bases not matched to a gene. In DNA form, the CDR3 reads TGCGCCAGCAGTGTTACTAGCGACCAAGAGACCCAGTACTTC. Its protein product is CASSVTSDQETQYF.

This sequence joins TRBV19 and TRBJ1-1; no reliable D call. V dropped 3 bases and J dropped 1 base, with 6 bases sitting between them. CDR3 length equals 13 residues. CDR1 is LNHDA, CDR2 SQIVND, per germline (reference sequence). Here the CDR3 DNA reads TGTGCCAGTAGTATCGGGAGGAACACTGAAGCTTTCTTT. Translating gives CASSIGRNTEAFF. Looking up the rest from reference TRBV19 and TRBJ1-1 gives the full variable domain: DGGITQSPKYLFRKEGQNVTLSCEQNLNHDAMYWYRQDPGQGLRLIYYSQIVNDFQKGDIAEGYSVSREKKESFPLTVTSAQKNPTAFYLCASSIGRNTEAFFGQGTRLTVV.

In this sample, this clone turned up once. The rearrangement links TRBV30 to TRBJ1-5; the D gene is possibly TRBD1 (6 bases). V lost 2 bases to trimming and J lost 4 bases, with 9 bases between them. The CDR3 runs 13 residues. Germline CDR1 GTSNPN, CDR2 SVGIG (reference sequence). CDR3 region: CAWSTQGNQPQHF. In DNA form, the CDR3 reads TGTGCCTGGAGTACACAGGGTAATCAGCCCCAGCATTTT.

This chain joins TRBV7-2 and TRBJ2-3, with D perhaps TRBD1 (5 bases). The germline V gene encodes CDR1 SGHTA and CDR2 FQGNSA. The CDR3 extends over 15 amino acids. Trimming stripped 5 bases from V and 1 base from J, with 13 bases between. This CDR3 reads CASSPVLGGTDTQYF. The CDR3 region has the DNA TGTGCCAGCAGCCCCGTCTTAGGGGGCACAGATACGCAGTATTTT. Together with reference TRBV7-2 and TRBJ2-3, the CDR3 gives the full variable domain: GAGVSQSPSNKVTEKGKDVELRCDPISGHTALYWYRQSLGQGLEFLIYFQGNSAPDKSGLPSDRFSAERTGGSVSTLTIQRTQQEDSAVYLCASSPVLGGTDTQYFGPGTRLTVL.

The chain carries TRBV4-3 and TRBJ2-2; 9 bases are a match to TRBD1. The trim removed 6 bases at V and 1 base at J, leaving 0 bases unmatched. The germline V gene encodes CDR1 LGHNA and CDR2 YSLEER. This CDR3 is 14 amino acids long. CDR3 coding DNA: TGCGCCAGCAGGGACAGGGGGAACACCGGGGAGCTGTTTTTT. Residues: CASRDRGNTGELFF.

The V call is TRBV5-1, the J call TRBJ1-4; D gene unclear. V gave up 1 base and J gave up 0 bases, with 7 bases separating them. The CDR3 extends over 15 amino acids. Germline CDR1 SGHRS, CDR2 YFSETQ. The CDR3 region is CASSLNLATNEKLFF. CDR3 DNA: TGCGCCAGCAGCTTGAACCTAGCAACTAATGAAAAACTGTTTTTT.

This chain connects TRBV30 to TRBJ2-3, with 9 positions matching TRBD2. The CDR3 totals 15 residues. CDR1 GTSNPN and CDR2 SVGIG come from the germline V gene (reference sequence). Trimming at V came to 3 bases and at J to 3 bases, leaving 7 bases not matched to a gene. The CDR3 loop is CAWSATSGPTDTQYF. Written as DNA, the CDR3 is TGTGCCTGGAGCGCTACTAGCGGGCCTACAGATACGCAGTATTTT.

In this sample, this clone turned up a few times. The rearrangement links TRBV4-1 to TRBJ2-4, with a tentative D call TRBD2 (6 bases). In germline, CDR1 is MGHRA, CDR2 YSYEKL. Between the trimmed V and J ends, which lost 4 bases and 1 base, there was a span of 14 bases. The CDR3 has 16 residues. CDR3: CASSLTNRGAKNIQYF. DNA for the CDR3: TGCGCCAGCAGCCTCACCAACCGGGGGGCCAAAAACATTCAGTACTTC.